This TCR beta chain was profiled in a study of beta chain features in type 1 diabetes. Expressed TCRB transcripts were sequenced after all isolated RNA was converted to cDNA. Generated by immunoSEQ multiplex PCR, the TCRdb table keeps only in-frame clones and is missing some. The repertoire includes 70,000 to 90,000 clones, roughly 31% of them detected once, and over 0.4% sits in the top ten. Regarding this clone: The antigen remains unidentified. Other DNA sequences in the sample encode the same CDR3.

The CDR3 is 13 amino acids. V was pared by 3 bases and J by 5 bases, with 10 bases between. Germline CDR1 and CDR2: SGHTA and FQGNSA. Cells sorted by CD45RO/CCR7/CD25/CD127/CD95/CD27 comprised CD4+ naive, central memory, regulatory and stem cell-like memory cells. Study-wide results and caveats: Shorter templates might be favored by PCR, equally in patients and controls. A moderate, significant TCRB CDR3 shortening appeared in type 1 diabetes across four CD4+ subsets. Insertion counts at VDJ junctions were lower in type 1 diabetes patients, who also showed more deletions there.

The sequenced sample consisted of stem cell memory CD4+ T cells from blood. The receptor's source is a woman in her late teens or twenties in good health. The V gene is TRBV7-2, the J gene TRBJ2-5; weak D call: TRBD1 (6 bases). CDR3: CASSFKGEETQYF. The CDR3, as DNA: TGTGCCAGCAGCTTCAAGGGGGAGGAGACCCAGTACTTC. Drawing the rest from reference TRBV7-2 and TRBJ2-5, the complete variable domain is GAGVSQSPSNKVTEKGKDVELRCDPISGHTALYWYRQSLGQGLEFLIYFQGNSAPDKSGLPSDRFSAERTGGSVSTLTIQRTQQEDSAVYLCASSFKGEETQYFGPGTRLLVL.